Below, 2 T cell receptor beta chains from the same sample are listed, as sequenced in a study of shared clonotypes between healthy human individuals. The method was immunoSEQ multiplex PCR; TCRdb's version includes in-frame clones alone and lacks a portion of them. This sample has 650,000 to 700,000 clones, with 80% to 95% found just once. Sequenced input: memory CD8+ T cells from PBMCs. Described subset: CD45RO+ cells pooled with CCR7-negative TemRA cells. Receptor source: a man aged 18-30 years in good health. Some clones in this sample may be carry-over from other donors' samples.

V gene TRBV28 combines with J gene TRBJ2-5; possibly TRBD1 or TRBD2 for D (5 bases each). Gene TRBJ2-7 matches the end of the DNA better, so the J call may be wrong. Germline CDR1 reads MDHEN; CDR2 reads SYDVKM. CDR3 length: 16 amino acids. CDR3 amino acids: CASSPSRGRRTYEQYF. CDR3 nucleotides: TGTGCCAGCAGCCCAAGCCGGGGACGACGCACCTACGAGCAGTACTTC.

V gene TRBV4-3 combines with J gene TRBJ1-1, with no clear D. CDR1 is LGHNA, CDR2 YSLEER, per germline. This CDR3 contains 13 residues. V lost 4 bases and J lost 5, with 11 bases in between. The DNA for the CDR3 is TGCGCCAGCAGCCCTACGGGGTATACTGAAGCTTTCTTT. Translating gives CASSPTGYTEAFF.